Shown below are 12 T cell receptor beta chains from a single sample sequenced in a study. TCRdb itself ran the 5' RACE reads through MiXCR, one entry per CDR3 protein. The sample records tens of thousands of distinct CDR3 sequences, 28% being singletons. Sequenced material: naive CD4+ T cells sorted from blood. Regarding subset: naive CD4+ T cells, CD4+CD45RA+CD25-. All receptors come from a female donor with breast cancer.

This clonotype was counted ten times or more. The chain combines TRBV6-2 or TRBV6-3 with TRBJ2-2, with 8 bases that match TRBD2. Germline V gene lookup returns CDR1 MNHEY and CDR2 SVGEGT. This CDR3 has 13 amino acids. V shed 11 bases and J 6 bases; nucleotides not matched to a gene: 8. CDR3 sequence reads: CASGTSEPGELFF. Written as DNA, the CDR3 is TGTGCCTCCGGGACTAGTGAGCCCGGGGAGCTGTTTTTT.

The V and J genes are TRBV11-2 and TRBJ2-1, with D perhaps TRBD1 (5 bases). Between the trimmed V and J ends, which lost 1 base and 3 bases, there was a span of 10 bases. The CDR3 spans 15 residues. The germline V gene encodes CDR1 SGHAT and CDR2 FQNNGV. CDR3 coding DNA: TGTGCCAGCAGCTTAGTACAGGTTCACTACAATGAGCAGTTCTTC. Translated: CASSLVQVHYNEQFF.

The chain recombines TRBV20-1 with TRBJ1-1, with D unclear. V gave up 6 bases and J gave up 4 bases, with 12 bases separating them. CDR1 is DFQATT and CDR2 is SNEGSKA in the germline V gene (reference sequence). The CDR3 consists of 12 residues. The CDR3 DNA reads as TGCAGTGCACAACGCCCGGGCACTGAAGCTTTCTTT. It codes for CSAQRPGTEAFF.

There are a few counts of this clonotype. The V and J genes are TRBV7-2 and TRBJ2-7; 13 bases match TRBD2. Trimming took 1 base from V and 4 from J; bases not matched to a gene: 7. The germline V gene encodes CDR1 SGHTA and CDR2 FQGNSA. The CDR3 has 17 residues. This chain's CDR3 is CASSLELAGGPRYEQYF. The DNA for the CDR3 is TGTGCCAGCAGCTTAGAACTAGCGGGAGGGCCCCGTTACGAGCAGTACTTC.

This clonotype was recorded a few times. The V gene is TRBV6-1, the J gene TRBJ2-1; TRBD1 matches at 9 bases. The V segment lost 6 bases and the J segment 6 bases; nucleotides outside the gene matches: 9. The length of the CDR3 is 15 residues. CDR1 is MNHNS and CDR2 is SASEGT in the germline V gene. Written as DNA, the CDR3 is TGTGCCAGCAGCCTAGGGGGACAGGGACGCAATGAGCAGTTCTTC. Translating it yields CASSLGGQGRNEQFF.

This clonotype is termed medium-sized (0.01 to 0.1%). The gene calls are TRBV5-1 and TRBJ1-1; D not certain. V was clipped by 0 bases and J by 0 bases, with 9 bases between them. This CDR3 is 15 amino acids long. In germline, CDR1 is SGHRS, CDR2 YFSETQ. The CDR3 DNA is TGCGCCAGCAGCTTGGCGGGATCTATGAACACTGAAGCTTTCTTT. Its translation: CASSLAGSMNTEAFF.

This clonotype is medium-sized in the sample. The chain joins TRBV6-1 to TRBJ1-1, with 9 nucleotides matching TRBD1. Germline V lookup: CDR1 MNHNS, CDR2 SASEGT. The CDR3 has 15 amino acids. V shed 3 bases and J 5 bases; nucleotides not matched to a gene: 7. CDR3 coding DNA: TGTGCCAGCAGTGACCAGGACAGGGGCCGGACTGAAGCTTTCTTT. Translated: CASSDQDRGRTEAFF.

V is TRBV5-1 and J is TRBJ2-3; the match to TRBD1 covers 7 bases. CDR3 length equals 16 residues. Germline values: CDR1 SGHRS, CDR2 YFSETQ. V dropped 0 bases and J dropped 2; count of bases not matched to a gene: 6. CDR3 in DNA: TGCGCCAGCAGCTTGGCCGAGGGGGCGATCACAGATACGCAGTATTTT. Translating gives CASSLAEGAITDTQYF.

This rearrangement joins TRBV10-3 to TRBJ1-5; D is unclear. Trimming stripped 0 bases from V and 7 bases from J, with 13 bases between. From germline, CDR1 is ENHRY and CDR2 SYGVKD. The CDR3 runs to 15 residues. The CDR3 here is CAISESNQRIQPQHF. CDR3 bases: TGTGCCATCAGTGAGTCGAACCAGAGGATACAGCCCCAGCATTTT.

This clonotype was seen a few times. The rearrangement uses TRBV15 and TRBJ2-3, with 13 bases identical to TRBD2. The CDR3 is 22 residues long. J lost 3 bases, V lost 2 bases, and 20 bases had no gene match. Germline lookup yields CDR1 LNHNV and CDR2 YYDKDF (reference sequence). The CDR3: CATSRPGTSGDDTQTRTDTQYF. The CDR3 nucleotides read TGTGCCACCAGCAGACCGGGGACTAGCGGGGATGACACCCAAACGCGAACAGATACGCAGTATTTT.

The genes are TRBV10-3 and TRBJ2-7; TRBD2 aligns across 10 bases. This CDR3 contains 14 residues. Germline CDR1 ENHRY, CDR2 SYGVKD. Unmatched junction bases numbered 9, after V lost 6 bases and J lost 7 bases. The CDR3 sequence is CAIRGTSAGREQYF. CDR3 nucleotides: TGTGCCATCAGGGGGACTAGCGCTGGCAGGGAGCAGTACTTC.

This chain joins TRBV5-1 and TRBJ2-2; unclear D gene. The length of the CDR3 is 14 residues. The V end was cut by 0 bases, the J end by 4 bases, with 7 bases between. Germline CDR1 is SGHRS and CDR2 is YFSETQ. The CDR3 here is CASSLGQITGELFF. Here the CDR3 DNA reads TGCGCCAGCAGCTTGGGCCAGATCACCGGGGAGCTGTTTTTT.